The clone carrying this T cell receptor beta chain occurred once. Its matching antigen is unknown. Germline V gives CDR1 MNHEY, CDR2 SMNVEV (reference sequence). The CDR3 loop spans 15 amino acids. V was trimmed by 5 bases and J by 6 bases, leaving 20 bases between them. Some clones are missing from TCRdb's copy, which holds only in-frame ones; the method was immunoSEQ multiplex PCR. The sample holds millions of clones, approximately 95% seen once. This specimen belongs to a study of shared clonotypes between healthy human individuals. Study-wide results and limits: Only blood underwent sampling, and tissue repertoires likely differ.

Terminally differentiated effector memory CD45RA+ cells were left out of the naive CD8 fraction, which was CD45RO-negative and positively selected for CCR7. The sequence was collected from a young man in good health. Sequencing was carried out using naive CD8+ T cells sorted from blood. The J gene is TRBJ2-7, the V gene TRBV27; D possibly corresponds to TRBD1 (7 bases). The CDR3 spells CASSGGRQGGLEQYF. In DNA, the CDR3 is TGTGCCAGCAGTGGAGGTCGGCAGGGGGGACTCGAGCAGTACTTC.